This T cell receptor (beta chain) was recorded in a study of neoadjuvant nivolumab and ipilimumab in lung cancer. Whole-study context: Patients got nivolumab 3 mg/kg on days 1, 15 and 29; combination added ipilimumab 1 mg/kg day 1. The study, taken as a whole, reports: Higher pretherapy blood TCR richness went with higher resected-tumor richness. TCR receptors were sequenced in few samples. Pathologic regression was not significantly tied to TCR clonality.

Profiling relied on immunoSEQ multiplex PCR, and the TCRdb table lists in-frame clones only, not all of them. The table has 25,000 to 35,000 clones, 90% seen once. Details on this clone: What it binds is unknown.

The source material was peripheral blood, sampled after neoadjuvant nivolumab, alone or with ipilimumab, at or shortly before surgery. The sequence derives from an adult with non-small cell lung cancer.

The CDR3 bases are TGCAGTGCTCTCTCGACAGGGGGCTACACCTTC. Its translation is CSALSTGGYTF. The chain has TRBV20-1 and TRBJ1-2; TRBD1 agrees at 7 bases. The CDR3 contains 11 residues. V was clipped by 5 bases and J by 8 bases; unmatched bases: 5. Germline assignment: CDR1 DFQATT and CDR2 SNEGSKA (reference sequence).